A single sample gave rise to the 12 T cell receptor beta chains below, sequenced in a study of blood T cell repertoires in COVID-19. Libraries were prepared by immunoSEQ multiplex PCR; TCRdb keeps only in-frame clonotypes and omits some of them. The sample has 320,000 or so clones, more than 85% seen once. Source material: PBMCs or T cells enriched from blood (not recorded which). These receptors were taken from a woman aged 25 to 45 who had recovered from COVID-19.

The gene calls are TRBV5-1 and TRBJ1-6; TRBD1 matches at 7 bases. After removal of 2 bases from V and 7 bases from J, the junction contained 9 bases not matched to a gene. The CDR3 length is 16 residues. Germline V CDR1 and CDR2: SGHRS, YFSETQ. The CDR3 nucleotides are TGCGCCAGCAGCTTCATTTCGGACAGGTGGAATTCACCCCTCCACTTT. Translated, it gives CASSFISDRWNSPLHF. The full variable domain, with the rest looked up from reference TRBV5-1 and TRBJ1-6, is KAGVTQTPRYLIKTRGQQVTLSCSPISGHRSVSWYQQTPGQGLQFLFEYFSETQRNKGNFPGRFSGRQFSNSRSEMNVSTLELGDSALYLCASSFISDRWNSPLHFGNGTRLTVT.

Comments on this clone: Other DNA sequences in this sample translate to the same CDR3. The V and J genes are TRBV30 and TRBJ1-6; D not certain. The CDR3 has 13 residues. Germline CDR1 is GTSNPN and CDR2 is SVGIG (reference sequence). V was cut by 3 bases and J by 7 bases, with 10 bases left in between. CDR3 amino acids: CAWREARNSPLHF. In DNA form, the CDR3 reads TGTGCCTGGAGGGAGGCCCGGAATTCACCCCTCCACTTT.

The V and J genes are TRBV28 and TRBJ2-1, with 7 bases identical to TRBD1. V shed 2 bases, J shed 8 bases, and the junction held 6 bases outside the gene matches. This CDR3 is 14 amino acids long. CDR1 is MDHEN and CDR2 is SYDVKM in the germline V gene. In DNA form, the CDR3 reads TGTGCCAGCAGTTTACCTGACAGGGCGGATGAGCAGTTCTTC. It yields the protein CASSLPDRADEQFF.

With respect to this clone: In the same sample, other DNA sequences code for this CDR3. This sequence joins TRBV6-1 and TRBJ1-5; possible D gene TRBD1, 5 bases. CDR3 length equals 13 residues. Trimming shortened V by 2 bases and J by 4 bases, and 6 bases separated the two germline ends. Germline CDR1 and CDR2: MNHNS and SASEGT. DNA of the CDR3: TGTGCCAGCAGTGAAAACAGGAATCAGCCCCAGCATTTT. Amino acid sequence: CASSENRNQPQHF.

This chain links TRBV30 with TRBJ1-2; D not certain. Between the trimmed V and J ends, which lost 3 bases and 5 bases, there was a span of 19 bases. This CDR3 is 15 amino acids long. The germline V gene encodes CDR1 GTSNPN and CDR2 SVGIG (reference sequence). The CDR3 bases are TGTGCCTGGAGGAGCGGTAGCCCCAACTCTTATGGCTACACCTTC. Translated: CAWRSGSPNSYGYTF.

The chain carries TRBV28 and TRBJ2-3; 7 nucleotides align to TRBD1. The CDR3 consists of 16 residues. The germline CDR1 and CDR2 sequences are MDHEN and SYDVKM. V lost 2 bases to trimming and J lost 8 bases; unmatched junction nucleotides: 13. CDR3 sequence (DNA): TGTGCCAGCAGTTTAGGATGGACAGGCCGCCTAGGTACGCAGTATTTT. Translation gives CASSLGWTGRLGTQYF.

The rearrangement joins TRBV6-5 to TRBJ2-7; D ambiguous. The CDR3 contains 15 residues. Trimming removed 2 bases from V and 0 bases from J, with 11 bases in between. Per germline, CDR1 MNHEY and CDR2 SVGAGI. CDR3 in amino acids: CASSYNRFGSYEQYF. In DNA form, the CDR3 reads TGTGCCAGCAGTTACAACCGCTTCGGCTCCTACGAGCAGTACTTC.

The gene calls are TRBV30 and TRBJ2-3; TRBD2 aligns across 11 bases. J was trimmed by 5 bases and V by 5 bases; bases with no gene match: 9. The germline CDR1 and CDR2 sequences are GTSNPN and SVGIG (reference sequence). The CDR3 has 15 residues. The chain's CDR3 is CAWGGSGGALDTQYF. CDR3 nucleotide sequence: TGTGCCTGGGGAGGTAGCGGGGGGGCCTTAGATACGCAGTATTTT.

This chain uses TRBV3-1 (or the pseudogene TRBV3-2) with TRBJ1-4, with D unclear. CDR3 length: 15 residues. Germline V CDR1 and CDR2: LGHDT, YNNKEL (reference sequence). The V end lost 0 bases, the J end lost 3 bases, and 8 bases lay between the germline ends. This CDR3 is CASSQEGQSNEKLFF. CDR3 DNA: TGTGCCAGCAGCCAAGAGGGCCAGTCTAATGAAAAACTGTTTTTT.

V is TRBV24-1 and J is TRBJ2-3, with D maybe TRBD1 (5 bases). The CDR3 is 13 residues long. V lost 7 bases and J 0 bases, leaving 7 bases between the germline ends. Germline V gene sequence: CDR1 KGHDR, CDR2 SFDVKD. The CDR3 nucleotides read TGTGCCACCAGGACAGCGAGCACAGATACGCAGTATTTT. Amino acid sequence: CATRTASTDTQYF.

This sequence joins TRBV2 and TRBJ1-4; D remains ambiguous. Germline V gives CDR1 SNHLY, CDR2 FYNNEI. V lost 2 bases and J lost 10, with 14 bases in between. CDR3 length equals 14 residues. DNA for the CDR3: TGTGCCAGCAGTGAAACGGGGAGTGGTTTAAAACTGTTTTTT. Translated, it gives CASSETGSGLKLFF. The variable domain in full, completed from reference TRBV2 and TRBJ1-4, reads EPEVTQTPSHQVTQMGQEVILRCVPISNHLYFYWYRQILGQKVEFLVSFYNNEISEKSEIFDDQFSVERPDGSNFTLKIRSTKLEDSAMYFCASSETGSGLKLFFGSGTQLSVL.

The CDR3 DNA follows: TGTGCCAGCAGCTTATCAGCGGGGGGCCAGCGGTACTTC. This sequence encodes CASSLSAGGQRYF. The chain employs TRBV7-2 and TRBJ2-4, with 9 bases that match TRBD2. The V gene's germline CDR1 is SGHTA and CDR2 FQGNSA. V gave up 2 bases and J gave up 15 bases; unmatched junction bases: 8. The CDR3 has 13 amino acids.